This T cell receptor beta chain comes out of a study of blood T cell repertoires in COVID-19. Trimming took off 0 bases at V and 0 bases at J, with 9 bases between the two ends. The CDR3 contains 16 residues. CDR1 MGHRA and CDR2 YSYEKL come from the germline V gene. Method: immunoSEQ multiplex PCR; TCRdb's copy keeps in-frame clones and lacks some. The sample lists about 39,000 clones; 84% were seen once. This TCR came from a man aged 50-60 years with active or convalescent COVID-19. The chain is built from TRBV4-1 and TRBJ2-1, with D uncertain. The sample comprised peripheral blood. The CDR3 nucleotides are TGCGCCAGCAGCCAAGAAGTTCCTAGCTCCTACAATGAGCAGTTCTTC. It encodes CASSQEVPSSYNEQFF.